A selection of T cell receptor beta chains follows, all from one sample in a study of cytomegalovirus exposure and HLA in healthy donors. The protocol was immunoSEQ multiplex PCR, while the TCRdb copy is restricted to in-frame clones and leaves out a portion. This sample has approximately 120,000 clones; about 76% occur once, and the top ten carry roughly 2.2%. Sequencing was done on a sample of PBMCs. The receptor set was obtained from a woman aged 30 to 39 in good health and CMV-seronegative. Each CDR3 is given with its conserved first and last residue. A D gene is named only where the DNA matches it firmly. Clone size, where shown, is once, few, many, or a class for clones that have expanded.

CDR3 DNA: TGTGCCAGCAGTTTATGGGACAGGGACTTCTATCAGCCCCAGCATTTT
CDR3 protein: CASSLWDRDFYQPQHF
clone size: .
J gene: TRBJ1-5
V gene: TRBV28
D gene: TRBD1

CDR3 DNA: TGTGCCAGCAGCTTGGTGGGGACAGGGATCTATGGCTACACCTTC
CDR3 protein: CASSLVGTGIYGYTF
clone size: .
J gene: TRBJ1-2
V gene: TRBV5-4
D gene: TRBD1

CDR3 DNA: TGCGCCAGCAGCAGGGGGGCTGGGACAGGGAACACCGGGGAGCTGTTTTTT
CDR3 protein: CASSRGAGTGNTGELFF
clone size: .
J gene: TRBJ2-2
V gene: TRBV4-3
D gene: TRBD1

CDR3 DNA: TGTGCCAGCAGCCAAGCTCTGAGTCGACAGCCCCAGCATTTT
CDR3 protein: CASSQALSRQPQHF
clone size: .
J gene: TRBJ1-5
V gene: TRBV4-2
D gene: .

CDR3 DNA: TGCAGCGTTGGTCCGGGGGGCGGCTCCTACGAGCAGTACTTC
CDR3 protein: CSVGPGGGSYEQYF
clone size: .
J gene: TRBJ2-7
V gene: TRBV29-1
D gene: .

CDR3 DNA: TGTGCCAGCAGCCCGTATCTGGGGGACTTCGAGCAGTACTTC
CDR3 protein: CASSPYLGDFEQYF
clone size: .
J gene: TRBJ2-7
V gene: TRBV5-4
D gene: .

CDR3 DNA: TGTGCCAGTAGTGACAGGGGGTCGGACTATGGCTACACCTTC
CDR3 protein: CASSDRGSDYGYTF
clone size: .
J gene: TRBJ1-2
V gene: TRBV19
D gene: TRBD1

CDR3 DNA: TGCGCCAGCAGTACCGGGACTAGCGGGTACTACGAGCAGTACTTC
CDR3 protein: CASSTGTSGYYEQYF
clone size: .
J gene: TRBJ2-7
V gene: TRBV5-1
D gene: TRBD2

CDR3 DNA: TGTGCCAGCAGTTACTCCGACAGGGTGTACGGCTACACCTTC
CDR3 protein: CASSYSDRVYGYTF
clone size: .
J gene: TRBJ1-2
V gene: TRBV6-5
D gene: TRBD1

CDR3 DNA: TGCGCCAGCAGCCTCGGGACAGCTACCTACGAGCAGTACTTC
CDR3 protein: CASSLGTATYEQYF
clone size: .
J gene: TRBJ2-7
V gene: TRBV4-1
D gene: TRBD1

CDR3 DNA: TGCGCCAGCAGCTTGGGGGACATGCTGAACACTGAAGCTTTCTTT
CDR3 protein: CASSLGDMLNTEAFF
clone size: .
J gene: TRBJ1-1
V gene: TRBV5-1
D gene: .

CDR3 DNA: TGTGCCAGCAGCGTAGGTAGCGGGAGGAACACAGATACGCAGTATTTT
CDR3 protein: CASSVGSGRNTDTQYF
clone size: .
J gene: TRBJ2-3
V gene: TRBV9
D gene: TRBD2

CDR3 DNA: TGCGCCAGCAGCTTGTACGGGGGGACTGCTGATGGCTACACCTTC
CDR3 protein: CASSLYGGTADGYTF
clone size: .
J gene: TRBJ1-2
V gene: TRBV5-1
D gene: .

CDR3 DNA: TGTGCCAGCAGCCGGGAGACCCAGTACTTC
CDR3 protein: CASSRETQYF
clone size: .
J gene: TRBJ2-5
V gene: TRBV6-4
D gene: .

CDR3 DNA: TGCGCCAGCAGCTTGGCCCAGCCCAAGCGGACGGGCTACACCTTC
CDR3 protein: CASSLAQPKRTGYTF
clone size: .
J gene: TRBJ1-2
V gene: TRBV5-1
D gene: .

CDR3 DNA: TGTGCCAGCAGTGATGACAGGGGGCGAAAGGGCTACACCTTC
CDR3 protein: CASSDDRGRKGYTF
clone size: .
J gene: TRBJ1-2
V gene: TRBV25-1
D gene: TRBD1

CDR3 DNA: TGTGCCAGCAGCTTAGGCCCAGGACACGAGCCCACAGATACGCAGTATTTT
CDR3 protein: CASSLGPGHEPTDTQYF
clone size: .
J gene: TRBJ2-3
V gene: TRBV7-4
D gene: .

CDR3 DNA: TGTGCCATCAGAGGGGGGGGTGGCACTGAAGCTTTCTTT
CDR3 protein: CAIRGGGGTEAFF
clone size: .
J gene: TRBJ1-1
V gene: TRBV10-3
D gene: .

CDR3 DNA: TGTGCCAGCAGGCTGAGAGGCGACCGGAATTCACCCCTCCACTTT
CDR3 protein: CASRLRGDRNSPLHF
clone size: .
J gene: TRBJ1-6
V gene: TRBV27
D gene: .

CDR3 DNA: TGTGCCTCCTACAGTCAGGGGCTCTACAATGAGCAGTTCTTC
CDR3 protein: CASYSQGLYNEQFF
clone size: .
J gene: TRBJ2-1
V gene: TRBV30
D gene: .

CDR3 DNA: TGTGCCAGCCGTAGCCCGGGCAATGAGCAGTTCTTC
CDR3 protein: CASRSPGNEQFF
clone size: .
J gene: TRBJ2-1
V gene: TRBV19
D gene: .

CDR3 DNA: TGTGCCAGCAGTGATTTAGGACAGGTCCCTTACAATGAGCAGTTCTTC
CDR3 protein: CASSDLGQVPYNEQFF
clone size: few
J gene: TRBJ2-1
V gene: TRBV6-1
D gene: TRBD1